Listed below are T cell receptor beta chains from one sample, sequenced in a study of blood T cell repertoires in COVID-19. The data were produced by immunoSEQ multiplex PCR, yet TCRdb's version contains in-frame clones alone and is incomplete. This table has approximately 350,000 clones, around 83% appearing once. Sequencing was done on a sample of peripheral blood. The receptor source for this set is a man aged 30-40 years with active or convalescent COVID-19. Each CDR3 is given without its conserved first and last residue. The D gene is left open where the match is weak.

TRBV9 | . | ASSDGQPNEKLF
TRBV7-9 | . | ASSLIANEKLF
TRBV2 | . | ASSEAGSGYT
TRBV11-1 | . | ASSPPGTATNEKLF
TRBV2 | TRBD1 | ASSVETGRYGYT
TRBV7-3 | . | ASSLNGATEAF
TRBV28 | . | ASSTGFGNTIY
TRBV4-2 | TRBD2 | ASSQEGPGLAVTGELF
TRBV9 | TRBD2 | ASSQGTSGRVPYEQY
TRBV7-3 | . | ASSSAGPGNTIY
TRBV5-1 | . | ASSAQGGNQPQH
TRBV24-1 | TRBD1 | ATSEGEDRDHEKLF